These T cell receptor beta chains were read from a single sample in a study of cytomegalovirus exposure and HLA in healthy donors. Sequencing used immunoSEQ multiplex PCR; TCRdb keeps in-frame clones, though not all of them. The sample records about 160,000 clones, 80% to 90% being singletons. The sequencing sample was made of PBMCs. Source of these receptors: a man between 18 and 29 years old in good health and CMV-seropositive. CDR3s include the opening cysteine and the closing phenylalanine or tryptophan. The D gene is left open where the match is weak. Part of the rows lack a size; the others show once, few, many or a class for expanded clones.

v_gene	d_gene	j_gene	abundance	CDR3nt	CDR3aa
TRBV6-5	NA	TRBJ2-7	NA	TGTGCCAGCAGCCACGAGGCATCCTACGAGCAGTACTTC	CASSHEASYEQYF
TRBV5-1	TRBD1	TRBJ2-7	NA	TGCGCCAGCAGCTTGGACAGGGGCCACGAGCAGTACTTC	CASSLDRGHEQYF
TRBV2	NA	TRBJ1-1	few	TGTGCCAGCAGAGACCAGGGGAACACTGAAGCTTTCTTT	CASRDQGNTEAFF
TRBV7-8	TRBD2	TRBJ2-1	NA	TGTGCCAGCAGCTCTAGCGGGGTGGGCAATGAGCAGTTCTTC	CASSSSGVGNEQFF
TRBV7-9	TRBD2	TRBJ2-3	NA	TGTGCCAGCTTACCGGGACTAGCGGGGGGAGCAGATACGCAGTATTTT	CASLPGLAGGADTQYF
TRBV29-1	NA	TRBJ1-1	NA	TGCAGCGTTCCCCAACAAATAAGGGGAACTGAAGCTTTCTTT	CSVPQQIRGTEAFF
TRBV5-6	TRBD2	TRBJ2-2	NA	TGTGCCAGCAGCTCCGGGGGGGGTTACACCGGGGAGCTGTTTTTT	CASSSGGGYTGELFF
TRBV7-8	TRBD2	TRBJ2-2	NA	TGTGCCAGCAGCTCTAAGGGACTAGCGGAGACCGGGGAGCTGTTTTTT	CASSSKGLAETGELFF
TRBV6-1	TRBD1	TRBJ1-2	few	TGTGCCAGCAGTGAAATTTCTAGGACAGGGTCGGGTCGCACCTTC	CASSEISRTGSGRTF
TRBV11-1	NA	TRBJ2-1	NA	TGTGCCAGCAGCTTAGTTTTCTTCGATGAGCAGTTCTTC	CASSLVFFDEQFF
TRBV9	TRBD2	TRBJ2-2	NA	TGTGCCAGCAGCCTCGGGGGGGCGGTAGGGACCGGGGAGCTGTTTTTT	CASSLGGAVGTGELFF
TRBV9	NA	TRBJ2-5	NA	TGTGCCAGCAGCGTAGGGCGGACAGGGAGGGTCCAAGAGACCCAGTACTTC	CASSVGRTGRVQETQYF
TRBV7-8	TRBD2	TRBJ2-5	NA	TGTGCCAGCAGCTTACAGCAGAGCGGGGTGCCCCCAGAGACCCAGTACTTC	CASSLQQSGVPPETQYF
TRBV4-3	TRBD1	TRBJ2-1	once	TGCGCCAGCAGCCAAGATGGGACAGTGGGATCCTACAATGAGCAGTTCTTC	CASSQDGTVGSYNEQFF
TRBV7-2	NA	TRBJ1-4	NA	TGTGCCAGCAGCTTAGCCGCAGGCGGAGGGTATGAAAAACTGTTTTTT	CASSLAAGGGYEKLFF
TRBV7-2	NA	TRBJ1-5	once	TGTGCCAGCAGCCCCTATAGCAATCAGCCCCAGCATTTT	CASSPYSNQPQHF
TRBV5-1	NA	TRBJ2-1	NA	TGCGCCAGCAGCTCAAAGGGAGACTCTTCCAATGAGCAGTTCTTC	CASSSKGDSSNEQFF
TRBV9	NA	TRBJ2-5	NA	TGTGCCAGCGGGCGAGACCAAGAGACCCAGTACTTC	CASGRDQETQYF
TRBV4-2	NA	TRBJ2-7	NA	TGTGCCAGCAGCCAGGGGGGCTACGAGCAGTACTTC	CASSQGGYEQYF
TRBV7-2	TRBD2	TRBJ2-3	NA	TGTGCCACCGAGCGGGGGGGCGATACGCAGTATTTT	CATERGGDTQYF
TRBV10-3	TRBD2	TRBJ2-5	NA	TGTGCCATCAGGGGCGGGACTAGCACAGCAGAGACCCAGTACTTC	CAIRGGTSTAETQYF
TRBV2	NA	TRBJ1-1	NA	TGTGCCACCCCGCGGGGCAGAGACACTGAAGCTTTCTTT	CATPRGRDTEAFF
TRBV20-1	NA	TRBJ2-2	NA	TGCAGTGCTAGATCTACCGGGGAGCTGTTTTTT	CSARSTGELFF
TRBV11-1	TRBD1	TRBJ2-2	NA	TGTGCCAGCAGCGGCAGGGGGCTAACGAACACCGGGGAGCTGTTTTTT	CASSGRGLTNTGELFF
TRBV6-1	NA	TRBJ2-3	NA	TGTGCCAGCAGTCTAAGACAGGGCACAGATACGCAGTATTTT	CASSLRQGTDTQYF
TRBV9	TRBD1	TRBJ2-7	NA	TGTGCCAGCAGCGGAGGACAGGGGGCGAAAGCCTACGAGCAGTACTTC	CASSGGQGAKAYEQYF
TRBV1	NA	TRBJ2-1	NA	TGCACCAACACACTAGCGGGGGGGGGTAATGAGCAGTTCTTC	CTNTLAGGGNEQFF
TRBV6-6	NA	TRBJ1-2	NA	TGTGCCAGCAGTCGACAGCGAGATGGCTACACCTTC	CASSRQRDGYTF
TRBV27	NA	TRBJ1-2	NA	TGTGCCAGCAGTATGACGTTGGAAACAGGGACCTATGGCTACACCTTC	CASSMTLETGTYGYTF
TRBV27	NA	TRBJ2-5	NA	TGTGCCAGCAGCCCACAGGGTATCCAAAAGACCCAGTACTTC	CASSPQGIQKTQYF
TRBV15	TRBD2	TRBJ2-2	NA	TGTGCCACCAGGAGCGGGGGAGACACCGGGGAGCTGTTTTTT	CATRSGGDTGELFF
TRBV5-6	NA	TRBJ1-1	few	TGTGCCAGCAGCTTCCAAAGAGTATCTGAAGCTTTCTTT	CASSFQRVSEAFF
TRBV23-1	TRBD1	TRBJ2-1	NA	TGCGCCAGCAGGGACGAATGGGACAGCTCCTACAATGAGCAGTTCTTC	CASRDEWDSSYNEQFF
TRBV7-2	TRBD2	TRBJ2-1	once	TGTGCCAGCAGCCCCTGGGGGGCTAGCGGGGGTAATGAGCAGTTCTTC	CASSPWGASGGNEQFF
TRBV30	TRBD1	TRBJ1-5	NA	TGTGCCTGGGTACAGGGGACGAGGAACCTCTATAGCAATCAGCCCCAGCATTTT	CAWVQGTRNLYSNQPQHF
TRBV2	TRBD1	TRBJ1-1	NA	TGTGCCAGCAGCCGGGACAGCAGGAACACTGAAGCTTTCTTT	CASSRDSRNTEAFF
TRBV9	NA	TRBJ2-7	NA	TGTGCCAGCAGCCCAAGGCGAGGCTACGAGCAGTACTTC	CASSPRRGYEQYF
TRBV27	TRBD1	TRBJ2-3	few	TGTGCCAGCAGCTCCCGGAGGACAGGGGCGGCAGATACGCAGTATTTT	CASSSRRTGAADTQYF
TRBV6-1	TRBD2	TRBJ2-2	NA	TGTGCCAGCAGTGCTAGCGGGGGGGCGAACACCGGGGAGCTGTTTTTT	CASSASGGANTGELFF
TRBV4-3	TRBD1	TRBJ1-3	NA	TGCGCCAGCAGCCAAGATGGGACAGCCGGCTCTGGAAACACCATATATTTT	CASSQDGTAGSGNTIYF
TRBV6-1	TRBD1	TRBJ1-2	NA	TGTGCCAGCAGTGAAGCTGGACAGGGGGGGTGGGGCTACACCTTC	CASSEAGQGGWGYTF